The 25 T cell receptor beta chains below all came from one sample that was sequenced in a study of early T cells in non-severe SARS-CoV-2 infection. TCRdb reprocessed the 5' RACE reads via MiXCR and lists one record per CDR3 protein. The data contain about 44,000 distinct CDR3 sequences, 5.5% to 7.5% of them singletons. Source material: whole blood. These receptors came from an adult who was a healthcare worker with PCR-confirmed SARS-CoV-2 infection or an uninfected control (not recorded which).

The chain uses TRBV9 and TRBJ2-3; D is ambiguous. The V and J ends lost 0 bases and 4 bases respectively, with 12 bases between them. This CDR3 region has 15 residues. The germline CDR1 and CDR2 sequences are SGDLS and YYNGEE. CDR3 sequence reads: CASSVGARPADTQYF. The DNA for the CDR3 is TGTGCCAGCAGCGTAGGGGCTCGCCCAGCAGATACGCAGTATTTT.

This clonotype came up many times. The chain uses TRBV11-2 and TRBJ2-7; 7 bases fit TRBD2. V gave up 1 base and J gave up 0 bases; unmatched junction bases: 3. The CDR3 totals 15 residues. CDR1 is SGHAT and CDR2 is FQNNGV in the germline V gene. The CDR3 DNA sequence: TGTGCCAGCAGCTTAGTTGGGACTACCTCCTACGAGCAGTACTTC. Amino acids: CASSLVGTTSYEQYF.

This clonotype was observed a few times. V is TRBV9 and J is TRBJ2-1; the D call may be TRBD1 or TRBD2 (5 bases each). V was cut by 2 bases and J by 10 bases, with 16 bases left in between. This CDR3 comprises 14 residues. Germline CDR1 and CDR2: SGDLS and YYNGEE. CDR3 residues: CASSVSGTTGEQFF. CDR3 DNA sequence: TGTGCCAGCAGCGTCTCCGGGACGACCGGGGAGCAGTTCTTC.

This clonotype was seen many times. Here the CDR3 reads CASRKQGNTGELFF. The DNA of the CDR3 is TGTGCCAGCAGGAAACAGGGAAACACCGGGGAGCTGTTTTTT. The chain joins TRBV27 to TRBJ2-2; maybe TRBD1 (6 bases). Germline CDR1 reads MNHEY; CDR2 reads SMNVEV (reference sequence). This CDR3 comprises 14 residues. V lost 6 bases and J 2 bases, leaving 10 bases between the germline ends.

Only a few counts were recorded for this clonotype. The chain has TRBV5-5 and TRBJ2-7; D is undetermined. Germline CDR1 reads SGHKS; CDR2 reads YYEKEE (reference sequence). CDR3 size: 13 residues. Trimming left V 0 bases short and J 3 bases short, with 7 bases between. CDR3 in DNA: TGTGCCAGCAGCTTGGTGTCCGACTACGAGCAGTACTTC. It encodes CASSLVSDYEQYF.

The chain employs TRBV20-1 and TRBJ2-5; D might be TRBD1 (5 bases). Germline V gene sequence: CDR1 DFQATT, CDR2 SNEGSKA (reference sequence). CDR3 length: 16 residues. The germline V and J ends were trimmed by 1 base and 2 bases, with 17 bases remaining between them. CDR3 nucleotides: TGCAGTGCTAGAGTTTACAGGACGGACCAACAAGAGACCCAGTACTTC. This encodes CSARVYRTDQQETQYF.

This clonotype has at least ten counts. The chain has TRBV12-3 or TRBV12-4 and TRBJ2-7, with 10 bases lining up with TRBD1. CDR3 length equals 18 residues. The V gene end was trimmed by 5 bases and the J gene end by 4 bases; junction bases not matched to a gene: 17. CDR3 amino acids: CASSPWDRGQGPLYEQYF. Here the CDR3 DNA reads TGTGCCAGCAGTCCATGGGACAGGGGCCAAGGGCCCCTGTACGAGCAGTACTTC.

This clonotype was detected ten times or more. Here the CDR3 DNA reads TGTGCCAGCAGTGATTGGGAGAACTATGGCTACACCTTC. Translating it yields CASSDWENYGYTF. The chain employs TRBV25-1 and TRBJ1-2; D unclear. The germline gives CDR1 MGHDK, CDR2 SYGVNS. The CDR3 extends over 13 amino acids. V lost 3 bases and J 2 bases, leaving 7 bases between the germline ends.

With regard to this clonotype: Just one base apart from a much larger clone, this may be a read error. The rearrangement links TRBV6-2 or TRBV6-3 to TRBJ2-5; no clear D gene. The CDR3 is made up of 13 amino acids. Germline values: CDR1 MNHEY, CDR2 SVGEGT. V gave up 2 bases and J gave up 2 bases, with 6 bases separating them. The CDR3 DNA follows: TGTGCCAGCAGTTACACACGGCAAGAGACCCAGTACTTC. Its translation is CASSYTRQETQYF.

This clonotype has a count of ten or more. This chain uses TRBV12-3 or TRBV12-4 with TRBJ2-1; 10 bases are a match to TRBD1. The CDR3 length is 14 residues. V lost 6 bases and J lost 6; bases outside the gene matches: 5. DNA for the CDR3: TGTGCCAGCAGGGGACAGGGGAGAAGCAATGAGCAGTTCTTC. This encodes CASRGQGRSNEQFF.

This clonotype was found many times. This chain connects TRBV12-3 or TRBV12-4 to TRBJ1-1; TRBD1 agrees at 9 bases. CDR3 size: 12 residues. With 6 bases clipped from V and 12 bases from J, the junction kept 8 bases outside the gene matches. The DNA for the CDR3 is TGTGCCAGCAGCTTGTCGACAGGGGGAACTTTCTTT. Translating it yields CASSLSTGGTFF.

About this clonotype itself: Just one base apart from a much larger clone, this may be a read error. The DNA for the CDR3 is TGTGCCACCAGTGATTTTACGGTCAATGAGCAGTTCTTC. Amino acids: CATSDFTVNEQFF. The V call is TRBV24-1, the J call TRBJ2-1; no definite D call. The CDR3 loop spans 13 amino acids. V was pared by 1 base and J by 6 bases, with 6 bases between. CDR1 is KGHDR, CDR2 SFDVKD, per germline.

At least ten counts were recorded for this clonotype. This sequence joins TRBV5-6 and TRBJ1-6; 8 positions agree with TRBD1. Looked up from germline, CDR1 is SGHDT and CDR2 is YYEEEE. The V segment lost 4 bases and the J segment 2 bases; nucleotides outside the gene matches: 11. The CDR3 is 18 amino acids. For the CDR3, the DNA is TGTGCCAGCAGCCGTGGACAGGGACAAATGACCTATAATTCACCCCTCCACTTT. Translation gives CASSRGQGQMTYNSPLHF. Drawing the rest from reference TRBV5-6 and TRBJ1-6, the complete variable domain is DAGVTQSPTHLIKTRGQQVTLRCSPKSGHDTVSWYQQALGQGPQFIFQYYEEEERQRGNFPDRFSGHQFPNYSSELNVNALLLGDSALYLCASSRGQGQMTYNSPLHFGNGTRLTVT.

The chain is built from TRBV20-1 and TRBJ2-7; TRBD1 aligns across 9 bases. V lost 7 bases to trimming and J lost 7 bases; unmatched junction nucleotides: 11. The CDR3 is 13 residues long. Germline V lookup: CDR1 DFQATT, CDR2 SNEGSKA (reference sequence). DNA of the CDR3: TGCAGTGGCTCGACAGGGGGGACGGCGGAGCAGTACTTC. This gives the protein CSGSTGGTAEQYF.

A note on this clonotype: A much larger clone sits a single nucleotide away, making a read error possible. Likely a read error: the CDR3 ends without its conserved phenylalanine or tryptophan. The V gene is TRBV27, the J gene TRBJ2-7, with 9 bases fitting TRBD1. Trimming at V came to 6 bases and at J to 4 bases, leaving 4 bases not matched to a gene. CDR1 and CDR2 from the germline V gene are MNHEY and SMNVEV (reference sequence). The CDR3 is 13 residues long. CDR3 sequence: CASRRTGVYEQYL. The CDR3 DNA is TGTGCCAGCAGGCGGACAGGGGTTTACGAGCAGTACCTC.

At least ten counts were recorded for this clonotype. The chain recombines TRBV4-1 with TRBJ2-5; D call uncertain. Trimming removed 1 base from V and 2 bases from J, with 8 bases in between. The CDR3 is made up of 14 amino acids. Germline-derived CDR1 and CDR2 are MGHRA and YSYEKL. The CDR3 protein is CASSQVGPQETQYF. The DNA of the CDR3 is TGCGCCAGCAGCCAAGTTGGTCCTCAAGAGACCCAGTACTTC.

This clonotype was detected ten times or more. The chain joins TRBV7-2 to TRBJ1-2; D is unclear. The germline V and J ends were trimmed by 1 base and 2 bases, with 8 bases remaining between them. Germline V gene sequence: CDR1 SGHTA, CDR2 FQGNSA. This CDR3 has 14 residues. CDR3 nucleotides: TGTGCCAGCAGCTTAGGGGGTTCCAACTATGGCTACACCTTC. As protein: CASSLGGSNYGYTF. The full variable domain, in which reference TRBV7-2 and TRBJ1-2 provide the parts outside the CDR3, is GAGVSQSPSNKVTEKGKDVELRCDPISGHTALYWYRQSLGQGLEFLIYFQGNSAPDKSGLPSDRFSAERTGGSVSTLTIQRTQQEDSAVYLCASSLGGSNYGYTFGSGTRLTVV.

This clonotype was seen many times. Since the CDR3 does not end with the conserved phenylalanine or tryptophan, this likely comes from a read error. No DNA is shown, since the ends of the CDR3 on it are uncertain; the CDR3 is the one TCRdb lists. This sequence joins TRBV6-1 and TRBJ2-3; the table gives TRBD1 as D, unverified against the DNA. Termini included, the CDR3 measures 12 amino acids. Per germline, CDR1 MNHNS and CDR2 SASEGT. The chain's CDR3 is CASSGPGGGRNL.

This clonotype appeared many times. V is TRBV24-1 and J is TRBJ2-2; no definite D call. Trimming took off 1 base at V and 3 bases at J, with 8 bases between the two ends. CDR3 length equals 15 residues. The germline V gene encodes CDR1 KGHDR and CDR2 SFDVKD. This CDR3 is CATSDLGSDTGELFF. The CDR3 DNA follows: TGTGCCACCAGTGATTTAGGGTCTGACACCGGGGAGCTGTTTTTT.

This clonotype has a count of ten or more. The genes are TRBV7-9 and TRBJ2-3; D is undetermined. From germline, CDR1 is SEHNR and CDR2 FQNEAQ (reference sequence). CDR3 size: 12 residues. Trimming removed 3 bases from V and 6 bases from J, with 7 bases in between. The CDR3 protein is CASSLPEDTQYF. The DNA of the CDR3 is TGTGCCAGCAGCTTGCCCGAGGATACGCAGTATTTT.

The CDR3 here is CASSLGPWGGTGELFF. CDR3 coding DNA: TGTGCCAGCAGTTTAGGCCCGTGGGGGGGGACCGGGGAGCTGTTTTTT. The chain links TRBV12-3 or TRBV12-4 to TRBJ2-2, with 7 bases lining up with TRBD2. V trimming: 1 base; J trimming: 5 bases; junction bases outside the gene matches: 7. The CDR3 spans 16 residues.

This clonotype turned up a few times. The chain joins TRBV20-1 to TRBJ2-1; 15 bases align to TRBD2. Germline values: CDR1 DFQATT, CDR2 SNEGSKA (reference sequence). V lost 4 bases, J lost 5 bases, and 3 bases stayed unmatched. The CDR3 loop spans 15 amino acids. The CDR3 loop is CSATGLAGGNNEQFF. CDR3 nucleotide sequence: TGCAGTGCTACGGGACTAGCGGGGGGCAACAATGAGCAGTTCTTC.

The chain carries TRBV3-1 and TRBJ2-3; 9 bases map to TRBD1. CDR1 is LGHDT, CDR2 YNNKEL, per germline (reference sequence). CDR3 size: 16 residues. The ends lost 0 bases at V and 6 bases at J; junction bases unmatched: 7. CDR3 DNA: TGTGCCAGCAGCCAAGAGGGGACAGGGACAGTGGATACGCAGTATTTT. Protein product: CASSQEGTGTVDTQYF.

This clonotype showed up just a few times. The rearrangement links TRBV15 to TRBJ1-3; possibly TRBD1 for D (5 bases). CDR3 length: 13 residues. Looked up from germline, CDR1 is LNHNV and CDR2 is YYDKDF (reference sequence). V lost 7 bases, J lost 3 bases, and 10 bases lay in between. This chain's CDR3 is CATTRDRGNTIYF. As DNA, the CDR3 is TGTGCCACCACCAGGGATCGTGGAAACACCATATATTTT.

This clonotype was detected many times. The chain employs TRBV11-2 and TRBJ2-1; 8 bases are shared with TRBD2. CDR1 is SGHAT and CDR2 is FQNNGV in the germline V gene. The CDR3 sequence is 14 residues long. The ends lost 3 bases at V and 4 bases at J; junction bases unmatched: 2. The chain's CDR3 is CASSFGGAYNEQFF. The CDR3 region has the DNA TGTGCCAGCAGCTTCGGGGGGGCGTACAATGAGCAGTTCTTC.